These 24 T cell receptor beta chains were sequenced from one sample in a study of early T cells in non-severe SARS-CoV-2 infection. TCRdb analysed the 5' RACE reads with MiXCR anew, one entry per CDR3 protein. The table lists tens of thousands of distinct CDR3 sequences, 3% to 4.5% of them singletons. Source material: whole blood. The receptors come from an adult who was a healthcare worker with PCR-confirmed SARS-CoV-2 infection or an uninfected control (not recorded which).

This clonotype was recorded at least ten times. CDR3 coding DNA: TGTGCCAGCAGCGTGGGACAGGGCTATAATTCACCCCTCCACTTT. Its protein product is CASSVGQGYNSPLHF. J is TRBJ1-6 and V is TRBV6-5, with TRBD1 matching over 9 bases. The CDR3 contains 15 residues. Germline trimming cut 6 bases from V and 3 bases from J; bases unmatched to any gene: 3. Per the germline V gene, CDR1 is MNHEY and CDR2 is SVGAGI.

The chain links TRBV19 to TRBJ1-5, with TRBD1 matching 10 bases. The V and J ends lost 3 bases and 16 bases, in that order; junction bases with no gene match: 6. CDR3 length: 12 amino acids. CDR1 LNHDA and CDR2 SQIVND come from the germline V gene (reference sequence). The DNA of the CDR3 is TGTGCCAGTAGTATTGGGGACAGGGGTCGCCATTTT. Protein product: CASSIGDRGRHF.

This clonotype appeared many times. This chain uses TRBV29-1 with TRBJ2-1; 11 bases are shared with TRBD2. Germline assignment: CDR1 SQVTM and CDR2 ANQGSEA. With 7 bases clipped from V and 9 bases from J, the junction kept 8 bases outside the gene matches. CDR3 length: 13 residues. The CDR3 sequence: CSGSGRAMVEQFF. The CDR3 nucleotides are TGCAGCGGTAGCGGGAGGGCCATGGTTGAGCAGTTCTTC.

The rearrangement joins TRBV27 to TRBJ2-1; tentative D call: TRBD1 (6 bases). The germline V gene has CDR1 MNHEY and CDR2 SMNVEV (reference sequence). The CDR3 loop spans 15 amino acids. The V end lost 7 bases, the J end lost 4 bases, and 17 bases lay between the germline ends. CDR3 loop: CASTVPRGNYNEQFF. CDR3 DNA: TGTGCCAGCACCGTACCCAGGGGCAATTACAATGAGCAGTTCTTC.

The rearrangement links TRBV4-1 to TRBJ1-6; D is possibly TRBD1 (6 bases). From germline, CDR1 is MGHRA and CDR2 YSYEKL. This CDR3 is 17 amino acids long. Trimming stripped 0 bases from V and 2 bases from J, with 11 bases between. The CDR3 is CASSQEPGEAYNSPLHF. CDR3 DNA sequence: TGCGCCAGCAGCCAAGAGCCAGGGGAAGCCTATAATTCACCCCTCCACTTT.

Regarding this clonotype: A single base separates this from a much larger clone, so it may be a read error. The V and J genes are TRBV18 and TRBJ1-1, with a tentative D call TRBD1 (6 bases). The germline V gene has CDR1 KGHSH and CDR2 LQKENI. The CDR3 is 13 residues long. In nucleotides, the CDR3 is TGTGCCAGCCCACCAGTTCGGACAGACGAAGCTTTCTTT. It codes for CASPPVRTDEAFF.

Ten or more counts support this clonotype. The rearrangement uses TRBV7-9 and TRBJ2-7, with 11 bases aligning to TRBD2. The J segment lost 3 bases and the V segment lost 0 bases, leaving 1 base of the junction unmatched. This CDR3 has 15 amino acids. Per germline, CDR1 SEHNR and CDR2 FQNEAQ (reference sequence). CDR3: CASSLATSGNYEQYF. The CDR3 bases are TGTGCCAGCAGCTTAGCGACTAGCGGGAACTACGAGCAGTACTTC.

The table lists this clonotype with many counts. V gene TRBV2 combines with J gene TRBJ1-1; 8 bases line up with TRBD1. The junction had 8 bases not matched to a gene; V was cut back by 6 bases and J by 2 bases. There are 15 residues in the CDR3. CDR1 and CDR2 from the germline V gene are SNHLY and FYNNEI. The CDR3 region is CASSALGTGNTEAFF. In DNA, the CDR3 is TGTGCCAGCAGCGCCTTAGGGACAGGAAACACTGAAGCTTTCTTT.

The rearrangement joins TRBV2 to TRBJ2-1; weak D call: TRBD1 (6 bases). From germline, CDR1 is SNHLY and CDR2 FYNNEI. CDR3 length: 17 residues. The ends were cut back, 5 bases at V and 0 bases at J, with 17 bases in the middle. The CDR3: CASSSRDTLFSYNEQFF. CDR3 coding DNA: TGTGCCAGCAGTAGCCGGGACACTCTGTTCTCCTACAATGAGCAGTTCTTC.

This clonotype was picked up many times. The V gene is TRBV11-2, the J gene TRBJ2-1; D is perhaps TRBD2 (7 bases). This CDR3 spans 13 amino acids. Germline CDR1 is SGHAT and CDR2 is FQNNGV. The V end lost 5 bases, the J end lost 9 bases, and 14 bases lay between the germline ends. The CDR3 bases are TGTGCCAGCAGCCCTAACAGGGAGGGTGAGCAGTTCTTC. The encoded protein is CASSPNREGEQFF.

This clonotype was observed many times. The rearrangement links TRBV20-1 to TRBJ2-4; D is unclear. The V gene lost 7 bases and the J gene lost 3 bases, with 19 bases spanning the gap. Germline assignment: CDR1 DFQATT and CDR2 SNEGSKA (reference sequence). This CDR3 has 15 amino acids. This CDR3 reads CSGIRPLLDKNIQYF. The CDR3 DNA sequence: TGCAGTGGAATCCGGCCGTTGCTCGACAAAAACATTCAGTACTTC.

This clonotype showed up many times. This chain connects TRBV3-1 to TRBJ2-6; D unclear. With 2 bases removed from V and 4 bases from J, the gap between germline ends came to 12 bases. The CDR3 length is 16 residues. Germline-derived CDR1 and CDR2 are LGHDT and YNNKEL (reference sequence). CDR3 region: CASSQLSSRGANVLTF. The CDR3, as DNA: TGTGCCAGCAGCCAACTCTCATCTCGAGGGGCCAACGTCCTGACTTTC.

Many counts were recorded for this clonotype. The gene calls are TRBV20-1 and TRBJ2-1, with 7 nucleotides matching TRBD1. The J segment lost 6 bases and the V segment lost 1 base, leaving 9 bases of the junction unmatched. The CDR3 runs to 15 residues. Germline lookup yields CDR1 DFQATT and CDR2 SNEGSKA (reference sequence). CDR3 residues: CSARGRQGVSNEQFF. The CDR3 DNA is TGCAGTGCTAGAGGGCGGCAGGGGGTGAGCAATGAGCAGTTCTTC.

This clonotype was seen more than once but under ten times. The chain employs TRBV15 and TRBJ1-4; D might be TRBD1 (5 bases). The CDR3 has 16 amino acids. Looked up from germline, CDR1 is LNHNV and CDR2 is YYDKDF (reference sequence). Trimming left V 1 base short and J 4 bases short, with 13 bases between. The CDR3 DNA follows: TGTGCCACCAGCAGAGGCGGGACTCCCAGTAATGAAAAACTGTTTTTT. Its protein product is CATSRGGTPSNEKLFF.

This clonotype is labeled medium-sized (0.01 to 0.1%). CDR3 sequence reads: CASSFGRPETQYF. CDR3 sequence (DNA): TGTGCCAGCAGTTTTGGGCGGCCAGAGACCCAGTACTTC. The chain has TRBV12-3 or TRBV12-4 and TRBJ2-5, with D unclear. The CDR3 consists of 13 residues. V was clipped by 3 bases and J by 4 bases, with 9 bases between them.

This clonotype was counted at least ten times. The chain recombines TRBV18 with TRBJ2-5, with D possibly TRBD1 on 6 matching bases. Germline CDR1 and CDR2: KGHSH and LQKENI. The V end was cut by 3 bases, the J end by 4 bases, with 15 bases between. The CDR3 contains 15 residues. Here the CDR3 DNA reads TGTGCCAGCTCACCGTCAGGACAGCCCGGAGAGACCCAGTACTTC. It yields the protein CASSPSGQPGETQYF.

This clonotype was detected ten times or more. This chain links TRBV21-1 with TRBJ1-1; TRBD1 is taken as the D call from the table, unchecked against the DNA. TRBV21-1 is reported as a pseudogene. This CDR3 has 15 amino acids. For the CDR3, the DNA is TGTGCCAGCAGCAAAACCACAGGGACGAACACTGAAGCTTTCTTT. Amino acid sequence: CASSKTTGTNTEAFF.

Ten or more counts support this clonotype. The V call is TRBV20-1, the J call TRBJ2-3; D is perhaps TRBD1 or TRBD2 (5 bases each). The CDR3 spans 14 residues. From germline, CDR1 is DFQATT and CDR2 SNEGSKA (reference sequence). V was pared by 7 bases and J by 0 bases, with 14 bases between. The CDR3, as DNA: TGCAGTGTCAAGGTGGGGGTTAGCACAGATACGCAGTATTTT. This sequence encodes CSVKVGVSTDTQYF.

This clonotype was seen a few times. The J gene is TRBJ2-3, the V gene TRBV20-1; D is ambiguous. This CDR3 region has 15 residues. V was trimmed by 0 bases and J by 2 bases, leaving 12 bases between them. Germline CDR1 DFQATT, CDR2 SNEGSKA (reference sequence). CDR3 sequence reads: CSARDQTRFTDTQYF. CDR3 DNA sequence: TGCAGTGCTAGAGACCAAACGCGGTTCACAGATACGCAGTATTTT.

This clonotype has at least ten counts. This chain joins TRBV6-2 or TRBV6-3 and TRBJ1-5; D is uncertain. The CDR3 totals 17 residues. V was trimmed by 0 bases and J by 2 bases, leaving 14 bases between them. CDR1 MNHEY and CDR2 SVGEGT come from the germline V gene. The CDR3 region is CASSYSTGSRGNQPQHF. The CDR3 DNA reads as TGTGCCAGCAGTTACTCAACTGGTTCGAGAGGCAATCAGCCCCAGCATTTT.

In this sample, this clonotype turned up many times. The rearrangement links TRBV5-1 to TRBJ2-2, with unresolved D. CDR1 is SGHRS, CDR2 YFSETQ, per germline. The V end lost 0 bases, the J end lost 5 bases, and 8 bases lay between the germline ends. This CDR3 spans 14 amino acids. Here the CDR3 DNA reads TGCGCCAGCAGCTTGGCTTCGGTGACCGGGGAGCTGTTTTTT. It yields the protein CASSLASVTGELFF. Based on the CDR3 plus reference TRBV5-1 and TRBJ2-2, the full variable domain is KAGVTQTPRYLIKTRGQQVTLSCSPISGHRSVSWYQQTPGQGLQFLFEYFSETQRNKGNFPGRFSGRQFSNSRSEMNVSTLELGDSALYLCASSLASVTGELFFGEGSRLTVL.

This clonotype appeared many times. The chain has TRBV4-3 and TRBJ2-1; TRBD1 aligns across 7 bases. Germline CDR1 LGHNA, CDR2 YSLEER. The J segment lost 8 bases and the V segment lost 2 bases, leaving 3 bases of the junction unmatched. The CDR3 runs to 13 residues. CDR3 protein: CASSQRTGDEQFF. Here the CDR3 DNA reads TGCGCCAGCAGCCAACGGACAGGCGATGAGCAGTTCTTC.

In the case of this clonotype: Possible read error: a much larger clone is one base away. The rearrangement uses TRBV28 and TRBJ1-1; 7 bases fit TRBD1. The V gene's germline CDR1 is MDHEN and CDR2 SYDVKM. This CDR3 is 15 amino acids long. The CDR3 is CVSNILQGGNTEAFF. As DNA, the CDR3 is TGTGTCAGCAACATCCTGCAGGGGGGGAACACTGAAGCTTTCTTT.

The sample holds many counts of this clonotype. This chain connects TRBV27 to TRBJ2-7; D ambiguous. Germline values: CDR1 MNHEY, CDR2 SMNVEV (reference sequence). The CDR3 length is 15 residues. V lost 1 base and J lost 2, with 12 bases in between. CDR3 sequence reads: CASSLWAGDAYEQYF. The DNA for the CDR3 is TGTGCCAGCAGTTTATGGGCAGGCGACGCCTACGAGCAGTACTTC.